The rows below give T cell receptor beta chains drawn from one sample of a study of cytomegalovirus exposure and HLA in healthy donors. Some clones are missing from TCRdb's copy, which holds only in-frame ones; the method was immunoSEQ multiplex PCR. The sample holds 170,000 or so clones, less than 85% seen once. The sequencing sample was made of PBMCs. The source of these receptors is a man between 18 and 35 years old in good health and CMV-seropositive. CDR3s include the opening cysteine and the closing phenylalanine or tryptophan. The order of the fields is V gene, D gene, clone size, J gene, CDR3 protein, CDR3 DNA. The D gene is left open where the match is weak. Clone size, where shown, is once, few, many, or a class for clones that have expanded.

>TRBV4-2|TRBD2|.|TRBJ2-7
CASSPSQREAYEQYF
TGTGCCAGCAGCCCCTCCCAGCGGGAGGCCTACGAGCAGTACTTC
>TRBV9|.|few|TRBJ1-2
CASSVEELPRDYGYTF
TGTGCCAGCAGCGTAGAGGAGCTGCCCCGGGACTATGGCTACACCTTC
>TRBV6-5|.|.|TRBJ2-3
CASSYSAARTDTQYF
TGTGCCAGCAGTTACTCTGCGGCTCGCACAGATACGCAGTATTTT
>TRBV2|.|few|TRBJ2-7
CASRQTYEQYF
TGTGCCAGCAGGCAGACCTACGAGCAGTACTTC
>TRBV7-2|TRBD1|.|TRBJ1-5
CASSLGGGDRGRQPQHF
TGTGCCAGCAGCTTAGGTGGGGGAGACAGGGGGCGTCAGCCCCAGCATTTT
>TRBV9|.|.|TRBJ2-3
CASSVTGAPHDTQYF
TGTGCCAGCAGCGTAACGGGAGCCCCTCACGATACGCAGTATTTT
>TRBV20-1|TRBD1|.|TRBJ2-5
CSAGTVGDQYF
TGCAGTGCTGGGACAGTGGGAGACCAGTACTTC
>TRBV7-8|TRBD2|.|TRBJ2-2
CASTGLAVGELFF
TGTGCCAGCACCGGACTAGCGGTTGGGGAGCTGTTTTTT
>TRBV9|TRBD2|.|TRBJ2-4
CASSRAGDVNIQYF
TGTGCCAGCAGTCGAGCGGGGGATGTAAACATTCAGTACTTC
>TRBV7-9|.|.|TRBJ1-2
CASSLGHTDSDYGYTF
TGTGCCAGCAGCTTAGGGCACACGGACTCGGACTATGGCTACACCTTC
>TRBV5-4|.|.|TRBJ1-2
CASSLDGTNGYTF
TGTGCCAGCAGCTTGGACGGCACTAATGGCTACACCTTC
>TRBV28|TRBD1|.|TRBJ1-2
CASSLVRQSRGYGYTF
TGTGCCAGCAGTTTAGTCAGACAGAGCAGGGGGTATGGCTACACCTTC
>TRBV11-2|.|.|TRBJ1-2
CASTPGGNYGYTF
TGTGCCAGCACCCCGGGGGGAAACTATGGCTACACCTTC
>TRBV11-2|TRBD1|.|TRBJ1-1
CASSPLRQGPLSEAFF
TGTGCCAGCAGCCCCCTCCGACAGGGGCCTTTGTCTGAAGCTTTCTTT
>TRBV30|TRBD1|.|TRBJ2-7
CAWSVPFQRTGGFYEQYF
TGTGCCTGGAGTGTACCTTTCCAGAGGACAGGGGGATTCTACGAGCAGTACTTC
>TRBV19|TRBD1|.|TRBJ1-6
CARQGDNSPLHF
TGTGCCCGACAGGGAGATAATTCACCCCTCCACTTT
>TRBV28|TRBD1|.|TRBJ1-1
CASSSMTGMGAFF
TGTGCCAGCAGTTCGATGACAGGGATGGGAGCTTTCTTT
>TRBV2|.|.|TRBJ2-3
CASRGDTDTQYF
TGTGCCAGCAGGGGAGACACAGATACGCAGTATTTT
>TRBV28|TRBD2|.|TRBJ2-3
CASEEGLAGGKGTQYF
TGTGCCAGCGAAGAAGGGCTAGCGGGGGGAAAGGGTACGCAGTATTTT
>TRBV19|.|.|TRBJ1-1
CASSTGGVTEAFF
TGTGCCAGTAGTACCGGAGGGGTCACTGAAGCTTTCTTT
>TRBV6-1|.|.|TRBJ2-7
CASSESGGGPYEQYF
TGTGCCAGCAGTGAAAGCGGTGGAGGACCCTACGAGCAGTACTTC
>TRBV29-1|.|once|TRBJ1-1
CSVGSDIDTEAFF
TGCAGCGTTGGATCAGACATCGACACTGAAGCTTTCTTT
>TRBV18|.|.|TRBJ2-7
CASSEGGYEQYF
TGTGCCAGCTCAGAGGGGGGGTACGAGCAGTACTTC
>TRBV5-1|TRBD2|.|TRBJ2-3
CASSSGTSGRDTQYF
TGCGCCAGCAGCTCGGGGACTAGCGGGAGGGATACGCAGTATTTT
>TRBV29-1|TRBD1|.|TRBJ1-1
CSVEQGAGGTEAFF
TGCAGCGTTGAGCAGGGGGCAGGTGGCACTGAAGCTTTCTTT
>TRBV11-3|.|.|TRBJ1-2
CASEGGPYGYTF
TGTGCCAGCGAGGGGGGGCCCTATGGCTACACCTTC
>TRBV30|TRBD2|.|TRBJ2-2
CASVAGGNTGELFF
TGTGCTTCAGTAGCGGGGGGGAACACCGGGGAGCTGTTTTTT
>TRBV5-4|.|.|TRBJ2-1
CASSLYSGNEQFF
TGTGCCAGCAGCTTGTATAGCGGCAATGAGCAGTTCTTC
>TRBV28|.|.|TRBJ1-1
CASSLAHQAFF
TGTGCCAGCAGTTTGGCCCATCAAGCTTTCTTT
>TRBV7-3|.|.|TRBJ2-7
CASSRIGGEQYF
TGTGCCAGCAGTCGCATCGGGGGCGAGCAGTACTTC
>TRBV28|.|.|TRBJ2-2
CASSLLGARTGELFF
TGTGCCAGCAGTTTACTGGGGGCCCGCACCGGGGAGCTGTTTTTT
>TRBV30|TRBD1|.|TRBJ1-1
CAWSEGQGHFSEAFF
TGTGCCTGGAGCGAGGGACAGGGCCACTTTTCTGAAGCTTTCTTT
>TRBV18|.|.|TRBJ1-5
CASSPIERVGAQHF
TGTGCCAGCTCACCGATTGAAAGAGTGGGAGCCCAGCATTTT
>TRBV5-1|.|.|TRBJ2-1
CASRDTTTYNEQFF
TGCGCCAGCAGGGACACCACTACCTACAATGAGCAGTTCTTC
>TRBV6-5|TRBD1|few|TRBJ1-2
CASSYGQGRGYTF
TGTGCCAGCAGTTACGGACAGGGTAGGGGCTACACCTTC
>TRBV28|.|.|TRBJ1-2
CASSLGGVNGYTF
TGTGCCAGCAGTTTAGGAGGGGTCAATGGCTACACCTTC
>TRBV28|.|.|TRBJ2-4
CASSDQRNIQYF
TGTGCCAGCAGCGACCAGAGGAACATTCAGTACTTC
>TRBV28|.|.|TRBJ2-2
CASSFPRTGVNTGELFF
TGTGCCAGCAGTTTCCCCCGTACAGGAGTGAACACCGGGGAGCTGTTTTTT
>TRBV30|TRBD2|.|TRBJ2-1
CAWAIGAGVYNEQFF
TGTGCCTGGGCCATTGGGGCGGGAGTCTACAATGAGCAGTTCTTC
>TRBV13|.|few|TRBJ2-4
CASSLAQNIQYF
TGTGCCAGCAGCTTAGCACAGAACATTCAGTACTTC
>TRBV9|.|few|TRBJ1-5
CASSPRGDQPQHF
TGTGCCAGCAGCCCCCGGGGGGATCAGCCCCAGCATTTT
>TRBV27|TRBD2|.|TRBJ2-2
CASRQRFLAANTGELFF
TGTGCCAGCAGGCAAAGGTTCCTAGCGGCGAACACCGGGGAGCTGTTTTTT